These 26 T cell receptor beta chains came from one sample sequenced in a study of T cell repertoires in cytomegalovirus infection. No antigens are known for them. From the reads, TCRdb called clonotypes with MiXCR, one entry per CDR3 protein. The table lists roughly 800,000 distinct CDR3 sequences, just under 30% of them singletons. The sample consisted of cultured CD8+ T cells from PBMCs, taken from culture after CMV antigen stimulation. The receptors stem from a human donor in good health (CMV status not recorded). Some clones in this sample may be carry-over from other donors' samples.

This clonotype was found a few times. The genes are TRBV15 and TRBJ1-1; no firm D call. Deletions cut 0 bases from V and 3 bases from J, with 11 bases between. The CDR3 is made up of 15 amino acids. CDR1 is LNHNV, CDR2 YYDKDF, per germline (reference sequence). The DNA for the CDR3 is TGTGCCACCAGCAGAGAGGCGGGGTCGGACACTGAAGCTTTCTTT. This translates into CATSREAGSDTEAFF.

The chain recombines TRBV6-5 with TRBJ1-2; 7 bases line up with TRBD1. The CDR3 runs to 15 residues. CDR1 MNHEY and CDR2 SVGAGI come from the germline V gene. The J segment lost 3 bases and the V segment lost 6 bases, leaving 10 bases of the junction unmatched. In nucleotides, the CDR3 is TGTGCCAGCAGGAACCGACAGGGTGGATACTATGGCTACACCTTC. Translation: CASRNRQGGYYGYTF.

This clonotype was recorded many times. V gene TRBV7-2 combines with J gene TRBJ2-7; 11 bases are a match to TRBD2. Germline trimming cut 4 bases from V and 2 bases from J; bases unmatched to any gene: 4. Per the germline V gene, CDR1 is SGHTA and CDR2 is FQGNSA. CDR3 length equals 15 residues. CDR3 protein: CASSSLAGDPYEQYV. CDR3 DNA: TGTGCCAGCAGCTCACTAGCGGGGGATCCCTACGAGCAGTACGTC.

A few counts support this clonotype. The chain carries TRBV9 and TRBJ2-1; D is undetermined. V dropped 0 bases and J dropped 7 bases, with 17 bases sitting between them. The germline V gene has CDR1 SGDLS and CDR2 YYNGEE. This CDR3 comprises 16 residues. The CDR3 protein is CASSVVGVGLRNEQFF. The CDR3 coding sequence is TGTGCCAGCAGCGTAGTAGGAGTCGGGTTACGGAATGAGCAGTTCTTC. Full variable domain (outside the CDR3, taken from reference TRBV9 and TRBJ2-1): DSGVTQTPKHLITATGQRVTLRCSPRSGDLSVYWYQQSLDQGLQFLIQYYNGEERAKGNILERFSAQQFPDLHSELNLSSLELGDSALYFCASSVVGVGLRNEQFFGPGTRLTVL.

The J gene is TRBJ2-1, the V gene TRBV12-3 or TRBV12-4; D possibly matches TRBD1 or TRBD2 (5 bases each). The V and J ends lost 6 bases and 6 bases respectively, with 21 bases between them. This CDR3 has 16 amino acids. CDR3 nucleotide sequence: TGTGCCAGCAGCCACCTCGGGACCAACGCGGGCAATGAGCAGTTCTTC. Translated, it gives CASSHLGTNAGNEQFF.

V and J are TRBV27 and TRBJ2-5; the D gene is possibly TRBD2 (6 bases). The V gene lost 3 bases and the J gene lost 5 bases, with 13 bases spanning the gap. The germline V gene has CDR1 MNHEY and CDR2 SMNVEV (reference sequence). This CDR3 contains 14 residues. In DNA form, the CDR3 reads TGTGCCAGCAGTTTTGGGGTGGGGAGGGAGACCCAGTACTTC. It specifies CASSFGVGRETQYF.

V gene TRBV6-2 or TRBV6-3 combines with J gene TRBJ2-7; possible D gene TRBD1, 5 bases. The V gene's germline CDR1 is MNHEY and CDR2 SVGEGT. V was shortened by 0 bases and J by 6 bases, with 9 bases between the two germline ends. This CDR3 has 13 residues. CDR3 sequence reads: CASSYSQGPEQYV. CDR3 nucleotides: TGTGCCAGCAGTTACTCGCAGGGCCCCGAGCAGTACGTC.

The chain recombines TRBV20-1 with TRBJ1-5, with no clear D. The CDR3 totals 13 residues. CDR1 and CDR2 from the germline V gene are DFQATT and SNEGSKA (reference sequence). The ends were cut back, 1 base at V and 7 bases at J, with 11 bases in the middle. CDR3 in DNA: TGCAGTGCTAGAGGCCAGCCGAACCAGCCCCAGCATTTT. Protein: CSARGQPNQPQHF.

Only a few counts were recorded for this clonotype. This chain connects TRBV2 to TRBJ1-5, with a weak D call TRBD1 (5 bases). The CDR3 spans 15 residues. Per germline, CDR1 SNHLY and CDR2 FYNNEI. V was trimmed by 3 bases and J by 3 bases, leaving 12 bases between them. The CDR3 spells CASSDMTVFNQPQHF. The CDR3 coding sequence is TGTGCCAGCAGTGATATGACAGTTTTCAATCAGCCCCAGCATTTT.

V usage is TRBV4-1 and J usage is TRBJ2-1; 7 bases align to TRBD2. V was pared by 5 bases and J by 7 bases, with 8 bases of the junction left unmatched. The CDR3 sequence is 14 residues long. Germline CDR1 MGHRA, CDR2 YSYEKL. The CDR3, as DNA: TGCGCCAGCAGCGCCATTAGGGAGGGGAATGAGCAGTTCTTC. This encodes CASSAIREGNEQFF.

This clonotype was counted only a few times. In DNA form, the CDR3 reads TGTGCCAGCGGCCCTCGGACAGCGAACACCGGGGAGCTGTTTTTT. Translated: CASGPRTANTGELFF. V and J are TRBV7-9 and TRBJ2-2; a weak D match, TRBD1 (6 bases). The V end was cut by 8 bases, the J end by 0 bases, with 13 bases between. The V gene's germline CDR1 is SEHNR and CDR2 FQNEAQ (reference sequence). CDR3 length equals 15 residues. The variable domain in full, with the rest retrieved from reference TRBV7-9 and TRBJ2-2, is DTGVSQNPRHKITKRGQNVTFRCDPISEHNRLYWYRQTLGQGPEFLTYFQNEAQLEKSRLLSDRFSAERPKGSFSTLEIQRTEQGDSAMYLCASGPRTANTGELFFGEGSRLTVL.

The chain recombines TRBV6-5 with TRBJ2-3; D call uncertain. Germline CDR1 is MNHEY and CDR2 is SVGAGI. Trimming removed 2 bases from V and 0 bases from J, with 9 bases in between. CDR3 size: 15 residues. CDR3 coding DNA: TGTGCCAGCAGTTACAGGATTTCTAGCACAGATACGCAGTATTTT. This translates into CASSYRISSTDTQYF.

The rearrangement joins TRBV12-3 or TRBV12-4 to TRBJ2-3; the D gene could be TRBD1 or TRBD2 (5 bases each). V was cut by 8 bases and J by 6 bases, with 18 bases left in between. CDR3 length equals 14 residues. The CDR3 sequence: CASLNNGAMDTQYF. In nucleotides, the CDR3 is TGTGCCAGCCTAAATAACGGGGCCATGGATACGCAGTATTTT.

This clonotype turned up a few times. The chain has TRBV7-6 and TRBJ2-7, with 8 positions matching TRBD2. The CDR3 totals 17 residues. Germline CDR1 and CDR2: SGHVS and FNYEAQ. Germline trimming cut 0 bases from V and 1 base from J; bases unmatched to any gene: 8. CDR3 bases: TGTGCCAGCAGCTTAGCCCCAGGCGGGGGGACTTCCTACGAGCAGTACTTC. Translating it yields CASSLAPGGGTSYEQYF.

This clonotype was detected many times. In DNA form, the CDR3 reads TGTGCCAGCAGCTTAGCGGGAGAGCAGTACGTC. It is translated as CASSLAGEQYV. The gene calls are TRBV7-2 and TRBJ2-7; D is ambiguous. This CDR3 is built from 11 residues. Germline lookup yields CDR1 SGHTA and CDR2 FQGNSA. Trimming stripped 0 bases from V and 7 bases from J, with 4 bases between.

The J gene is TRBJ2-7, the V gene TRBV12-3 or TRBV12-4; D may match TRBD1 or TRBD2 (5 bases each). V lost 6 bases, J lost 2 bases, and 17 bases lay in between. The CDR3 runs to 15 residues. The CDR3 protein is CASRSGTEPPYEQYV. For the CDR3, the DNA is TGTGCCAGCAGATCCGGGACGGAACCTCCCTACGAGCAGTACGTC.

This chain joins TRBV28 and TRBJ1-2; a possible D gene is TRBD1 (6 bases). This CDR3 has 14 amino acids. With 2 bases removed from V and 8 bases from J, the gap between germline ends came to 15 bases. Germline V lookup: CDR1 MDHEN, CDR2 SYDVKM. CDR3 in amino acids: CASSLIGGMWGYTF. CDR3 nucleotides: TGTGCCAGCAGTTTAATCGGGGGCATGTGGGGCTACACCTTC.

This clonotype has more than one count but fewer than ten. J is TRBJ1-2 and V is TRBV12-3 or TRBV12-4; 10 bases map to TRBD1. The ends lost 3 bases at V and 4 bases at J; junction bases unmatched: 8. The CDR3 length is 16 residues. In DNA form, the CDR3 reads TGTGCCAGCAGTTTCGACGACAGGGGGCTCCCCTATGGCTACACCTTC. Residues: CASSFDDRGLPYGYTF.

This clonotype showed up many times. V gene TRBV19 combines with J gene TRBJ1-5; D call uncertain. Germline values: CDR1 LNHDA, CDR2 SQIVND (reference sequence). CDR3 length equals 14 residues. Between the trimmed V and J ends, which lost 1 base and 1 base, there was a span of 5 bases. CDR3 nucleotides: TGTGCCAGTAGTATAGGGGGAAGCAATCAGCCCCAGCATTTT. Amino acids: CASSIGGSNQPQHF.

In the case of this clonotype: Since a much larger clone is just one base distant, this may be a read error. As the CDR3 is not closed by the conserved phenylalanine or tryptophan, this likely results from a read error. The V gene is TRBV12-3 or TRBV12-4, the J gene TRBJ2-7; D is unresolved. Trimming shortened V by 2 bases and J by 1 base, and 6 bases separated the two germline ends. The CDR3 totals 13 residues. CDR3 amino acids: CASSLKASYEQYS. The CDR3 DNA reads TGTGCCAGCAGTTTAAAGGCTTCCTACGAGCAGTACTCC.

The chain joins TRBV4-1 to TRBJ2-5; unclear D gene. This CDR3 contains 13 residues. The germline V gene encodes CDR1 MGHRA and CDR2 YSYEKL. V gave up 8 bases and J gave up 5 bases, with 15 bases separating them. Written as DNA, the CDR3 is TGCGCCAGCGGACCTACTTGGGCGGAGACCCAGTACTTC. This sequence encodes CASGPTWAETQYF.

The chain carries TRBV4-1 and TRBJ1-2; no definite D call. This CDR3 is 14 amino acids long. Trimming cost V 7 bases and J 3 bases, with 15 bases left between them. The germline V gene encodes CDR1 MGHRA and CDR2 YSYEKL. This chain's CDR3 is CASTPEIEDYGYTF. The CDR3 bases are TGCGCCAGCACCCCAGAGATAGAAGACTATGGCTACACCTTC.

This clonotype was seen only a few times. CDR3 in DNA: TGCGCCAGCAGTGAGTCACTAGCGGCTATCACAGATACGCAGTATTTT. Its protein is CASSESLAAITDTQYF. This sequence joins TRBV10-1 and TRBJ2-3, with TRBD2 identical over 8 bases. V was pared by 0 bases and J by 2 bases, with 4 bases of the junction left unmatched. The V gene's germline CDR1 is WNHNN and CDR2 SYGVQD (reference sequence). The CDR3 contains 16 residues.

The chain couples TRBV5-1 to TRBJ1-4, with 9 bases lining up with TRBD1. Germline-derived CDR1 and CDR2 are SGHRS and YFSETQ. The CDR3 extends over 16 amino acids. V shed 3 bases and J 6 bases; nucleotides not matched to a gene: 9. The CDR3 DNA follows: TGCGCCAGCAGCTCAAGACCCCGGGACAGGGATGAAAAACTGTTTTTT. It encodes CASSSRPRDRDEKLFF.

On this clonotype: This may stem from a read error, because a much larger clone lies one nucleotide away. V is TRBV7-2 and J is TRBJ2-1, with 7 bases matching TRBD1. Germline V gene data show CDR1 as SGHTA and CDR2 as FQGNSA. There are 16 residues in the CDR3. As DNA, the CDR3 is TGTTCCAGCAGCCCCTCCGGGACAGCTAACCCGGTGGGGCAGTTCTTC. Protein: CSSSPSGTANPVGQFF.

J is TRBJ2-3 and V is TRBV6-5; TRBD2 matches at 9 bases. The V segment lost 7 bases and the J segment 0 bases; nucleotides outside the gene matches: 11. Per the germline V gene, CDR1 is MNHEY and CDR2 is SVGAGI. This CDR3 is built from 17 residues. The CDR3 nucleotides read TGTGCCAGCACCAAGAGGGAGGCGGGGGGGAGCACAGATACGCAGTATTTT. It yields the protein CASTKREAGGSTDTQYF.